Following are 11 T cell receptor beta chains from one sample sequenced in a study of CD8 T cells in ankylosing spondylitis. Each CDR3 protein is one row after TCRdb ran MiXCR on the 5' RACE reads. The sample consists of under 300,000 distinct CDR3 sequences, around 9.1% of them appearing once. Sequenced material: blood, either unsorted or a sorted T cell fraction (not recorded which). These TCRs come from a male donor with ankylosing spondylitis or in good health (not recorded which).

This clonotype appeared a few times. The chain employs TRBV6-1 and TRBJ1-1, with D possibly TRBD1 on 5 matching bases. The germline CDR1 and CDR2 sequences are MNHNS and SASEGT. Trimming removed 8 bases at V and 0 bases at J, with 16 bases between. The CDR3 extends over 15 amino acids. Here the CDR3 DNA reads TGTGCCAGCCGCTCAGACTTCAGGGTGAACACTGAAGCTTTCTTT. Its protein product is CASRSDFRVNTEAFF.

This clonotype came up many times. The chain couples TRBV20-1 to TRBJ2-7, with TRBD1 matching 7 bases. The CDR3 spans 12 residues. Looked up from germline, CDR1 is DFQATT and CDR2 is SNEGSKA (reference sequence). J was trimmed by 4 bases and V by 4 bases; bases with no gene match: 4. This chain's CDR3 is CSATGDSYEQYF. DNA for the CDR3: TGCAGTGCTACCGGGGACAGTTACGAGCAGTACTTC.

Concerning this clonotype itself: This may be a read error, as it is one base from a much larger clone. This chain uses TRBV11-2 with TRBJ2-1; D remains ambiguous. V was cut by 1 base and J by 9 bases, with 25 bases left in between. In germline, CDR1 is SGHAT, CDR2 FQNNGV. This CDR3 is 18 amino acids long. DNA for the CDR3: TGTGCCAGCAGCTTAGTAAGAGTCGCGGTTACACCAAAGGGTGAGCAGTTCTTC. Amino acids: CASSLVRVAVTPKGEQFF.

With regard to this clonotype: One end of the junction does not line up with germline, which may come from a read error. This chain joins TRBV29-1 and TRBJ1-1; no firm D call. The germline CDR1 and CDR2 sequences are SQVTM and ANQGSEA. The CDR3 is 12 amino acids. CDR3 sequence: CSVVNAGTEVFF. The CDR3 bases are TGCAGCGTTGTAAATGCCGGCACTGAAGTTTTCTTT.

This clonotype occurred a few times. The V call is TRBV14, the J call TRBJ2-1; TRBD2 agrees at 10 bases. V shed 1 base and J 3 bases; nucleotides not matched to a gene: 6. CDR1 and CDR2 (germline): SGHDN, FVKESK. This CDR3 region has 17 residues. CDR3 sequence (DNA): TGTGCCAGCAGCCAAGCCTTGGGACTAGCGCGCTACAATGAGCAGTTCTTC. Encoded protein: CASSQALGLARYNEQFF.

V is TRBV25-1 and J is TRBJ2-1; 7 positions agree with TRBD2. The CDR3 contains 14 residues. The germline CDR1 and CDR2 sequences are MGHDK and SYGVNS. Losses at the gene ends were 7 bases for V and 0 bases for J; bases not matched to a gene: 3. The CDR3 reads CASKPGGSYNEQFF. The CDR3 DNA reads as TGTGCCAGCAAGCCGGGGGGCTCCTACAATGAGCAGTTCTTC.

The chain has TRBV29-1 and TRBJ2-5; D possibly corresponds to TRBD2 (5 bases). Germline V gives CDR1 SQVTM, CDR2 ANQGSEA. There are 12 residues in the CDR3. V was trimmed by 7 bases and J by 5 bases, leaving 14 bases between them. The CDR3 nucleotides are TGCAGCGCCCGTGGACGGGATGAGACCCAGTACTTC. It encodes CSARGRDETQYF.

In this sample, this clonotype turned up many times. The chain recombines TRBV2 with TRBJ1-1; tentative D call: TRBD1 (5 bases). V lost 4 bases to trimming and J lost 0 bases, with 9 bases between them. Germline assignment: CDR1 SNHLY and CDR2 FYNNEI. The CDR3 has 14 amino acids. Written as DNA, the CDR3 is TGTGCCAGCAGTGGACAGTTATTGAACACTGAAGCTTTCTTT. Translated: CASSGQLLNTEAFF.

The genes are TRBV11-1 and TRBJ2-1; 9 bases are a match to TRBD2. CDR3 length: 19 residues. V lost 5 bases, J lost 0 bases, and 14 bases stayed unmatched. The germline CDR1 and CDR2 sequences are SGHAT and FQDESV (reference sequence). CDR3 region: CASSPRPSHSGSSYNEQFF. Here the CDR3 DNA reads TGTGCCAGCAGCCCCCGCCCATCGCATAGCGGGAGCTCCTACAATGAGCAGTTCTTC.

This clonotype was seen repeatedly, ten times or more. The CDR3 is CASSQEASGSRDTQYF. CDR3 bases: TGTGCCAGCAGCCAAGAGGCTAGCGGGAGTCGAGATACGCAGTATTTT. The J gene is TRBJ2-3, the V gene TRBV4-2; 10 bases are shared with TRBD2. The CDR3 is made up of 16 amino acids. In germline, CDR1 is LGHNA, CDR2 YNFKEQ. The J segment lost 5 bases and the V segment lost 0 bases, leaving 5 bases of the junction unmatched.

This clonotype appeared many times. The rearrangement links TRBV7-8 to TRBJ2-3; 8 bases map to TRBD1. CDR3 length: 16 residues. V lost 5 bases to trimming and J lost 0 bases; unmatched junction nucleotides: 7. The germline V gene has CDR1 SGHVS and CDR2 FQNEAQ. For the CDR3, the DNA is TGTGCCAGCAGCGGACAGACAGGGGCCAGCACAGATACGCAGTATTTT. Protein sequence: CASSGQTGASTDTQYF. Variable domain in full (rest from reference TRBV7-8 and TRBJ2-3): GAGVSQSPRYKVAKRGQDVALRCDPISGHVSLFWYQQALGQGPEFLTYFQNEAQLDKSGLPSDRFFAERPEGSVSTLKIQRTQQEDSAVYLCASSGQTGASTDTQYFGPGTRLTVL.